This TCR beta chain is drawn from a study of shared clonotypes between healthy human individuals (dated by TCRdb to the early 2020s). Regarding the complete study: A couple of women and a few men aged 18 to 49 years were included in the cohort. Per donor, three plates each were used for CD4 naive and CD4 memory, two for CD8 naive, and one for CD8 memory. To estimate repertoire size and how much clonotype sharing occurs between individuals, the study deeply sequenced the blood TCR repertoires of 4 to 6 healthy adults. To increase sequencing depth and limit assay-specific biases, different laboratories used diverse techniques to prepare libraries and sequence TCR repertoires. Per donor, leukapheresis produced somewhere between about 0.94 and 10 billion PBMCs.

CD8 naive samples consisted of CD45RO-negative cells that were positively selected for CCR7, yielding a CD45RA+CCR7+ population without TemRA cells. Healthy HIV-negative adults with no recently reported acute infections or vaccinations were included as donors. All donors were Caucasian adults living in Nashville, Tennessee, USA. Blood was collected by leukapheresis, and PBMCs were isolated by Ficoll-Histopaque density gradient centrifugation and then cryopreserved in liquid nitrogen vapor phase. Analytical flow cytometry was used to check the purity and quantity of every magnetically sorted T cell population. Genomic DNA was isolated from each sorted fraction and quantified by UV absorbance on a Nanodrop 2000c. The germline V gene gives CDR1 as MNHNS and CDR2 as SASEGT. Trimming removed 4 bases from V and 3 bases from J, leaving 21 bases between the germline ends. The CDR3 covers 18 residues, taking in both the cysteine and the phenylalanine. Just CDR3 DNA is preserved here, 54 bases in frame from base 1.

The study at large found these results: Because the study included a small number of donors, the genetic and exposure-history diversity represented was limited. Estimated clonotype richness was generally larger for naive than for memory subsets. Sampling was restricted to blood, and TCR repertoires in tissue are likely to differ from TCR repertoires in blood. Incomplete sequencing was indicated by rarefaction of sorted-subset datasets, despite the large sequencing depth. Based on pairwise subsampling, the degree of clonotype sharing among donors was expected to be affected by sequencing depth. About 5% of naive CD4, 3.5% of naive CD8, about 2.4% of memory CD4, and less than 0.45% of memory CD8 clonotypes were shared across several donors. Compared with non-shared clonotypes, clonotypes shared by all four sorted-subset donors had higher generation probabilities.

As regards this clone: Its target antigen remains unknown. There are no base qualities to consult, and no much larger clone falls within one base.

TCR CDR3 regions were amplified from genomic DNA by multiplex PCR using the deep immunoSEQ assay. Extracted genomic DNA from each cell subset was spread evenly across all wells of several immunoSEQ 96-well plates, with each plate serving as a replicate. For sorted subsets, approximately 0.2 ug of genomic DNA, equivalent to some 33,000 T cell genomes, went into each replicate PCR. The purified libraries were quantified using a Qubit 3.0 fluorometer, sized with a Bioanalyzer 2100, and then quantified again using the KAPA Library Quantification kit. Each immunoSEQ 96-well plate was sequenced on its own single-read 150-cycle Illumina NextSeq 550 flow cell. Per the source publication's procedure: Because the immunoSEQ output included only junctional sequences and no quality scores, the filtering could not be the same as the filtering used for full-length reads. Sequences were annotated with PyIR, a Python wrapper for IgBLAST v1.9, and V/J genes and CDR3 were assigned using IMGT germline references. Reads were filtered out if the reads had weak V/J assignments (E-value above 1e-6), no CDR3, stop codons, out-of-frame junctions, or ambiguous translated residues. A V3J clonotype was defined by an identical inferred V gene, J gene, and CDR3 amino acid sequence. To compute the percentage overlap between repertoires, the number of shared unique clonotypes was divided by the size of the smaller repertoire. RTK rarefaction, the Chao1 estimator, and Recon v2.1 estimates of unobserved clonotypes were used to assess repertoire richness. OLGA was used to compute generation probabilities for all TCRbeta clonotypes that the gDNA method yielded from a few donors. Entries here come from immuneACCESS through TCRdb and include only in-frame sequences with V and J called. Some clones fail to appear in such tables; in the studies checked, an unresolved V gene covers under half of the shortfall, and the cause of the remainder is unknown. V, J and clone size are taken as reported in that table, and D and trimming were inferred from the DNA itself. This sample has approximately 1.9 million clones in its table, and 80% to 95% of those were observed once. The top ten constitute around 1.7% of the sample.

Sequences were obtained from naive CD8+ T cells from PBMCs. The cell subset or site label of this sample denotes: CD45RA+CCR7+. The chain was built from TRBV6-1 and TRBJ1-4; no D segment can be confidently identified. The TCR comes from a man between 18 and 29 years old in good health. Some clones in this sample may be carry-over from other donors' samples. The DNA sequence follows: TGTGCCAGCAGTGGGCCGGACGGGGTCGTCTCAGCTAATGAAAAACTGTTTTTT. Translated, this is CASSGPDGVVSANEKLFF.